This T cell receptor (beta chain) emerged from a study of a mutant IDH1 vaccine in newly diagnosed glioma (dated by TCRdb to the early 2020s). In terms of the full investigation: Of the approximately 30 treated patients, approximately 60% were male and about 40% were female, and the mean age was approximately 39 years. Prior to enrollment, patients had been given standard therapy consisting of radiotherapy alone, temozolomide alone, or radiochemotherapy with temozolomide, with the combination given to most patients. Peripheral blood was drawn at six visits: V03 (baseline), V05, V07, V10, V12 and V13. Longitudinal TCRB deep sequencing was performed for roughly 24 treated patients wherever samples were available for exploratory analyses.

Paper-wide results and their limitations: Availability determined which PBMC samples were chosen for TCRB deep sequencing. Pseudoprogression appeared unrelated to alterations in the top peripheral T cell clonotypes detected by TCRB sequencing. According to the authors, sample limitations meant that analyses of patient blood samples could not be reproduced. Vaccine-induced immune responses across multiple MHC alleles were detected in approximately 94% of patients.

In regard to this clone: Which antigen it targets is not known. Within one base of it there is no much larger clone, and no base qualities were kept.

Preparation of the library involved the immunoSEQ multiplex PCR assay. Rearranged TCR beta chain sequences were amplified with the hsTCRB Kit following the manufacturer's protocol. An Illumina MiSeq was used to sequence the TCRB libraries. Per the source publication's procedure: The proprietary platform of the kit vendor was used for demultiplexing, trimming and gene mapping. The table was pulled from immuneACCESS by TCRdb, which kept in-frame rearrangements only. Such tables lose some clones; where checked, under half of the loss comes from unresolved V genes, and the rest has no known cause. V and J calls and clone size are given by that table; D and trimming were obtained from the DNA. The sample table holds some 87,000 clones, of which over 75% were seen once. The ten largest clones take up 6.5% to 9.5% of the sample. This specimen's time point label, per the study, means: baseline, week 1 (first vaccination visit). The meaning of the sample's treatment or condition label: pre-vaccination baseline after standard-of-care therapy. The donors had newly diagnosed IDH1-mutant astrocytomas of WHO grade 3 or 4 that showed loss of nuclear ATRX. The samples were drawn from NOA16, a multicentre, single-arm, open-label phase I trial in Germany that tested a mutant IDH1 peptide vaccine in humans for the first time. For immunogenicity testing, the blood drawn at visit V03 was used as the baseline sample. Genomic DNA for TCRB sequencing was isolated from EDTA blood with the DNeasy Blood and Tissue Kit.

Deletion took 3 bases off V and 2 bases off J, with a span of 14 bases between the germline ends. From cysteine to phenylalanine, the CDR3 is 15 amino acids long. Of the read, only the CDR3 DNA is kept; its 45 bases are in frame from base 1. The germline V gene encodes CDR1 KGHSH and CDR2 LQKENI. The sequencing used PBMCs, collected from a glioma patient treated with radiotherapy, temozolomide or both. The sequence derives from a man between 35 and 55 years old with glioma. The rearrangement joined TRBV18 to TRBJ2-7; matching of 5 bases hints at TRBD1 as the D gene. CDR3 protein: CASSPLGAGTYEQYF. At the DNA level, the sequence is TGTGCCAGCTCACCCCTAGGAGCAGGGACCTACGAGCAGTACTTC.